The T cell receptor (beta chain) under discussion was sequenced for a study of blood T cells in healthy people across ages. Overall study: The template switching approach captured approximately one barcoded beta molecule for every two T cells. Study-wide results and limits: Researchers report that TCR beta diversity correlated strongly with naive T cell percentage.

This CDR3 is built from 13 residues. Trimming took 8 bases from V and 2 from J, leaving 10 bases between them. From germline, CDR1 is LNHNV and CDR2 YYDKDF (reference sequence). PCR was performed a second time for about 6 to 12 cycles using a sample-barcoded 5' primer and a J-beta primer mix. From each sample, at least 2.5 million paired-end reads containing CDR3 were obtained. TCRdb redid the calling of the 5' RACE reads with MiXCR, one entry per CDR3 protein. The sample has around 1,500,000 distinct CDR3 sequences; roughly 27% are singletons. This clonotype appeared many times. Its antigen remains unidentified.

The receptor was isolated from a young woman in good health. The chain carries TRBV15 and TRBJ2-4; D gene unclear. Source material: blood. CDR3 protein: CATQPTSKNIQYF. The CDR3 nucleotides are TGTGCCACCCAGCCAACATCCAAAAACATTCAGTACTTC.